This T cell receptor beta chain was sequenced during a study of graft-versus-host responses after intestinal transplantation. Whole-study context: Anti-thymocyte globulin induction was given to all recipients, followed by tacrolimus and steroids for 2 to 4 years. Study findings and constraints: Recipient marrow showed GvH clones, some seen first in ileum or blood.

A note on this clone: The antigen is not known.

The CDR3 is 15 amino acids. CDR1 is MGHRA, CDR2 YSYEKL, per germline. Trimming stripped 1 base from V and 7 bases from J, with 16 bases between. Some clones are missing from TCRdb's copy, which holds only in-frame ones; the method was immunoSEQ multiplex PCR. The data hold about 41,000 clones, with 95% observed a single time. J is TRBJ1-1 and V is TRBV4-1, with D possibly being TRBD1 (6 bases). The sample was unstimulated CD8+ T cells sorted from spleen or lymph node cells, taken before transplant. This TCR was recovered from a human donor who was the organ donor for an intestinal transplant. The CDR3 protein is CASSQVGAGAIEAFF. CDR3 in DNA: TGCGCCAGCAGCCAAGTAGGGGCAGGGGCAATTGAAGCTTTCTTT.